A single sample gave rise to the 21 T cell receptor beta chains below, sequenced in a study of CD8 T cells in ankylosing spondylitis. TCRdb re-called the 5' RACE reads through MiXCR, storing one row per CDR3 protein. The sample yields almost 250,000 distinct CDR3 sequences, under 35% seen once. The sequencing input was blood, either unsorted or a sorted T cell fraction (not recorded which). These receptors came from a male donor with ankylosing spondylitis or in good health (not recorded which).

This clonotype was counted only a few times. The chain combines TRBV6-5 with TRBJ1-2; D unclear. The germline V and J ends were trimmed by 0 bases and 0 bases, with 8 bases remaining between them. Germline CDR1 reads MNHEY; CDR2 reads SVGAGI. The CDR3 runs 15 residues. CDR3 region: CASSYSRPANYGYTF. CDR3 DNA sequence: TGTGCCAGCAGTTACTCCCGACCCGCTAACTATGGCTACACCTTC.

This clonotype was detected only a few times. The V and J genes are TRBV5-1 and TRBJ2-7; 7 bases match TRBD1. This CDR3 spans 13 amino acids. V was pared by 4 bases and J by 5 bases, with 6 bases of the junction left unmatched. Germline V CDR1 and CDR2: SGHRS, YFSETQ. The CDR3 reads CASSPRGTHEQYF. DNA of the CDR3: TGCGCCAGCAGCCCCAGGGGGACCCACGAGCAGTACTTC.

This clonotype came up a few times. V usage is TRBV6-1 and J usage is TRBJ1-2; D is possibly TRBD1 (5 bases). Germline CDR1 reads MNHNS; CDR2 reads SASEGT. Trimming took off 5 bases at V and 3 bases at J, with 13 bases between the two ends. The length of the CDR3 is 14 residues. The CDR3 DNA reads TGTGCCAGCAGTAAACGGGACGCCGACTATGGCTACACCTTC. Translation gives CASSKRDADYGYTF.

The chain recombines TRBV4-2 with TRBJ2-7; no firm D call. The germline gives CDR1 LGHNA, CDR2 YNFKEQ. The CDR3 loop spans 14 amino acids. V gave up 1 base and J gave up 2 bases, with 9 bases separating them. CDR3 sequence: CASSQVAETYEQYF. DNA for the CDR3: TGTGCCAGCAGCCAAGTCGCAGAGACCTACGAGCAGTACTTC.

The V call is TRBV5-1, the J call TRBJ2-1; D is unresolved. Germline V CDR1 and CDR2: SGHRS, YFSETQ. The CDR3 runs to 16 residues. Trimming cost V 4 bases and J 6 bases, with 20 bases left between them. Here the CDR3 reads CASSNPSNALSNEQFF. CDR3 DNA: TGCGCCAGCAGCAATCCTTCTAATGCCCTCTCCAATGAGCAGTTCTTC.

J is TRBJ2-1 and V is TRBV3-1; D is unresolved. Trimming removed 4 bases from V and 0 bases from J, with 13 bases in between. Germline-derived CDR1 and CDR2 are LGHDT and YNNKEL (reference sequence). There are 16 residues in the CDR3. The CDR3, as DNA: TGTGCCAGCAGCCTGATCACAGCGAGCTCCTACAATGAGCAGTTCTTC. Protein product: CASSLITASSYNEQFF.

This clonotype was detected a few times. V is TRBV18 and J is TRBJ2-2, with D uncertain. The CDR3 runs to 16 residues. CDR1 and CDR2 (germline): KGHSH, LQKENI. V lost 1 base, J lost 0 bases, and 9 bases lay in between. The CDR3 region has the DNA TGTGCCAGCTCACCACGGAGCAGCCCGAACACCGGGGAGCTGTTTTTT. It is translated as CASSPRSSPNTGELFF.

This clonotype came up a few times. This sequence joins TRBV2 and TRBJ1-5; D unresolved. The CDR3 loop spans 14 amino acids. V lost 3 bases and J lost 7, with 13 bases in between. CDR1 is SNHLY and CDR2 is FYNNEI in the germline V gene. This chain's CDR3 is CASSDWDKNQPQHF. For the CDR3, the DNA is TGTGCCAGCAGTGATTGGGATAAAAACCAGCCCCAGCATTTT.

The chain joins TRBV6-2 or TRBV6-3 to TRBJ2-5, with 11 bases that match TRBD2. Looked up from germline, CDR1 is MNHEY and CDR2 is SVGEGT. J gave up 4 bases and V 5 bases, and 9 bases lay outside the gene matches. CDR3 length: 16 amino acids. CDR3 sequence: CASSQGTSGERETQYF. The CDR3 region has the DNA TGTGCCAGCAGTCAAGGGACTAGCGGTGAGAGAGAGACCCAGTACTTC.

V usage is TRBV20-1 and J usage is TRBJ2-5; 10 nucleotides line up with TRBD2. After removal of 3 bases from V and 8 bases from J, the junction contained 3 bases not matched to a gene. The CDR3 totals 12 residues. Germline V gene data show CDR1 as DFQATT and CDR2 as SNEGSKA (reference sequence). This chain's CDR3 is CSARVAGGTQYF. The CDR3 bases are TGCAGTGCTAGGGTAGCGGGGGGCACCCAGTACTTC.

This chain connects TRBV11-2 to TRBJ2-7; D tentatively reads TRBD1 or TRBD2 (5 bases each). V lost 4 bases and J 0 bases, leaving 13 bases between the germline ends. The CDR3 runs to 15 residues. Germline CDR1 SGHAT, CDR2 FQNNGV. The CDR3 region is CASSYTGLSSYEQYF. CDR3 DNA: TGTGCCAGCAGCTACACAGGACTCAGCTCCTACGAGCAGTACTTC.

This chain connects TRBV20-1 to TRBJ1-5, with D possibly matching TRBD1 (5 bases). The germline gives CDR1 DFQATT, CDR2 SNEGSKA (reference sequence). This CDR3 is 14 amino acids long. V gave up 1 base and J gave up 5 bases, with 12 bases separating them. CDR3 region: CSARGAGGDQPQHF. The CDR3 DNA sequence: TGCAGTGCTAGAGGGGCGGGAGGGGATCAGCCCCAGCATTTT.

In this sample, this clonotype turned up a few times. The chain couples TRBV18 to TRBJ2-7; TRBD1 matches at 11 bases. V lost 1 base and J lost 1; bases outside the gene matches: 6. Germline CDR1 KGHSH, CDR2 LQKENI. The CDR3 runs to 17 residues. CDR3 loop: CASSPRPGQGGSYEQYF. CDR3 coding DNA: TGTGCCAGCTCACCACGACCGGGACAGGGGGGATCCTACGAGCAGTACTTC.

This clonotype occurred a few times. CDR3 nucleotide sequence: TGTGCCAGCAGCCCCCCGGCAGAGAACCGAGACACAGATACGCAGTATTTT. It encodes CASSPPAENRDTDTQYF. This sequence joins TRBV9 and TRBJ2-3; no reliable D call. V shed 4 bases and J shed 2 bases, with 20 bases lying between them. The CDR3 length is 17 residues. CDR1 SGDLS and CDR2 YYNGEE come from the germline V gene.

The CDR3 sequence is CASSTGRAGELFF. The CDR3, as DNA: TGTGCCAGCAGTACAGGGAGGGCCGGGGAGCTGTTTTTT. This chain joins TRBV9 and TRBJ2-2; D might be TRBD2 (7 bases). The V gene lost 5 bases and the J gene lost 6 bases, with 11 bases spanning the gap. The length of the CDR3 is 13 residues. Per the germline V gene, CDR1 is SGDLS and CDR2 is YYNGEE.

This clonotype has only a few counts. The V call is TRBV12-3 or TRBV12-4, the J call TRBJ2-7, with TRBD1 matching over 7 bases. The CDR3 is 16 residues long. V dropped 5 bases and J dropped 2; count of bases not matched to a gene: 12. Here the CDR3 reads CASSLPQTGRAYEQYF. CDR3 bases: TGTGCCAGCAGTCTACCCCAGACAGGGCGGGCCTACGAGCAGTACTTC.

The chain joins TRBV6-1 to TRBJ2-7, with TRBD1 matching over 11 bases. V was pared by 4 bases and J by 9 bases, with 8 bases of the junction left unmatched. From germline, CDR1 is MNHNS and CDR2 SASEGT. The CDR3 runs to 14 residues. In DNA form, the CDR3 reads TGTGCCAGCAGTGCCGGGACAGGGGGAGTGGGGCAGTACTTC. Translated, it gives CASSAGTGGVGQYF.

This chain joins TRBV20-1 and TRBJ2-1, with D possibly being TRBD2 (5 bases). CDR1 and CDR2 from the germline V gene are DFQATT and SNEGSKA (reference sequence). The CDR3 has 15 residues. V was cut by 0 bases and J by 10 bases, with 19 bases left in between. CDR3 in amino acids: CSARDLYLAAGEQFF. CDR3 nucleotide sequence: TGCAGTGCTAGAGATTTATATCTAGCTGCCGGGGAGCAGTTCTTC.

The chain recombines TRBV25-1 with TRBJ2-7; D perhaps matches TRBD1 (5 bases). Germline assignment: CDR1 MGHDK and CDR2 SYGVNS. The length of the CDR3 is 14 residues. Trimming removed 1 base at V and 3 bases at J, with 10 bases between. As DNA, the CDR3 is TGTGCCAGCAGTGAATTGGGGCAGGACTACGAGCAGTACTTC. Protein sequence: CASSELGQDYEQYF.

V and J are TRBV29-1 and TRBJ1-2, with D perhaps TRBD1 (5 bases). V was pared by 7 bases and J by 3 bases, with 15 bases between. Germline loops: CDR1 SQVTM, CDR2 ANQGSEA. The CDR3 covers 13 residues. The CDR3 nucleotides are TGCAGCGCCAAGGGTCCGGGGGACTATGGCTACACCTTC. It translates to CSAKGPGDYGYTF. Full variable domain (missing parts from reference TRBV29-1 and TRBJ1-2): SAVISQKPSRDICQRGTSLTIQCQVDSQVTMMFWYRQQPGQSLTLIATANQGSEATYESGFVIDKFPISRPNLTFSTLTVSNMSPEDSSIYLCSAKGPGDYGYTFGSGTRLTVV.

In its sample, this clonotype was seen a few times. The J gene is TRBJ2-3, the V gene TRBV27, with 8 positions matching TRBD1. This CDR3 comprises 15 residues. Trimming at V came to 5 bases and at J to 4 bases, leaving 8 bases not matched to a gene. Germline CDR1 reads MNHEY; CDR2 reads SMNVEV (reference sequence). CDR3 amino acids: CASSPRGRSSDTQYF. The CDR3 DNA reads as TGTGCCAGCAGTCCCAGGGGGCGCAGTTCAGATACGCAGTATTTT.